This T cell receptor beta chain was found in a study of cytomegalovirus exposure and HLA in healthy donors listed by TCRdb under 2017. Some background on the complete study: According to a later analysis, the roughly 130 validation repertoires were produced on the same platform as the 666 repertoires of the first cohort. The aim of the study was to test whether cataloging public T cell receptors could identify signatures of past pathogen exposure. A separate validation cohort of 100 to 150 different subjects was used in addition to the roughly 720-subject first cohort. The study combined high-throughput TCR immunosequencing, statistical association of individual TCRs with disease status, and machine learning to predict cytomegalovirus infection status.

The library was obtained by the immunoSEQ multiplex PCR assay. From the authors' description of their analysis: A statistical classification framework was built for diagnosing cytomegalovirus status from the catalog of TCR beta chain sequences. The table comes from immuneACCESS by way of TCRdb, which keeps in-frame sequences with V and J called. Part of the clones is missing from these tables; in studies checked, under half for an unresolved V gene and the rest for unknown reasons. The DNA was the basis for D and trimming; V, J and clone size are from that table. The sample yields roughly 120,000 clones; more than 70% were counted once. The top ten constitute 4.9% of the sample. Per the germline V gene, MGHRA is the CDR1 and YSYEKL is the CDR2. Measured from the cysteine to the phenylalanine, the CDR3 is 18 residues long. Only CDR3 DNA remains: 54 bases, in frame from the first base. The junction carries 20 bases between V and J, which are trimmed by 3 bases and 2 bases respectively.

Separate from the roughly 660-subject first cohort, the validation cohort of over 90 subjects was the group to which the donors belonged. Regarding this clone: Its specific antigen is unknown. The record has no base qualities; no much larger clone is one base away.

The paper's findings and limits, for the study overall: In both the original and validation cohorts, the classifier was reported to diagnose cytomegalovirus status with high specificity and sensitivity. Subsequent analysis determined that TCRs grouped into clusters in the first cohort also showed a tendency toward co-occurrence across the 90 to 150 validation repertoires, and 94% of cluster scores exceeded 0. While some public TCRs were present in many individuals, most TCR sequences turned up only very rarely across donors. The study listed 150 to 200 TCR beta chains as associated with cytomegalovirus. It was suggested by the authors that the approach could potentially be generalized to other disease states and immunological phenotypes. In vitro tests confirmed that a few of the cytomegalovirus-associated TCR beta chains recognize cytomegalovirus antigens. A later analysis had no HLA typing for the validation cohort, so co-occurrence there was scored across all 130 or so repertoires.

This receptor was obtained from a man younger than 35 in good health and CMV-seronegative. The rearrangement joined TRBV4-1 to TRBJ2-4; TRBD2 might be the D gene, on 5 matching bases. Sequenced sample: PBMCs. The CDR3 here reads CASSHGLVRGESKNIQYF. The sequence in DNA is TGCGCCAGCAGCCATGGACTCGTCCGTGGGGAATCCAAAAACATTCAGTACTTC.